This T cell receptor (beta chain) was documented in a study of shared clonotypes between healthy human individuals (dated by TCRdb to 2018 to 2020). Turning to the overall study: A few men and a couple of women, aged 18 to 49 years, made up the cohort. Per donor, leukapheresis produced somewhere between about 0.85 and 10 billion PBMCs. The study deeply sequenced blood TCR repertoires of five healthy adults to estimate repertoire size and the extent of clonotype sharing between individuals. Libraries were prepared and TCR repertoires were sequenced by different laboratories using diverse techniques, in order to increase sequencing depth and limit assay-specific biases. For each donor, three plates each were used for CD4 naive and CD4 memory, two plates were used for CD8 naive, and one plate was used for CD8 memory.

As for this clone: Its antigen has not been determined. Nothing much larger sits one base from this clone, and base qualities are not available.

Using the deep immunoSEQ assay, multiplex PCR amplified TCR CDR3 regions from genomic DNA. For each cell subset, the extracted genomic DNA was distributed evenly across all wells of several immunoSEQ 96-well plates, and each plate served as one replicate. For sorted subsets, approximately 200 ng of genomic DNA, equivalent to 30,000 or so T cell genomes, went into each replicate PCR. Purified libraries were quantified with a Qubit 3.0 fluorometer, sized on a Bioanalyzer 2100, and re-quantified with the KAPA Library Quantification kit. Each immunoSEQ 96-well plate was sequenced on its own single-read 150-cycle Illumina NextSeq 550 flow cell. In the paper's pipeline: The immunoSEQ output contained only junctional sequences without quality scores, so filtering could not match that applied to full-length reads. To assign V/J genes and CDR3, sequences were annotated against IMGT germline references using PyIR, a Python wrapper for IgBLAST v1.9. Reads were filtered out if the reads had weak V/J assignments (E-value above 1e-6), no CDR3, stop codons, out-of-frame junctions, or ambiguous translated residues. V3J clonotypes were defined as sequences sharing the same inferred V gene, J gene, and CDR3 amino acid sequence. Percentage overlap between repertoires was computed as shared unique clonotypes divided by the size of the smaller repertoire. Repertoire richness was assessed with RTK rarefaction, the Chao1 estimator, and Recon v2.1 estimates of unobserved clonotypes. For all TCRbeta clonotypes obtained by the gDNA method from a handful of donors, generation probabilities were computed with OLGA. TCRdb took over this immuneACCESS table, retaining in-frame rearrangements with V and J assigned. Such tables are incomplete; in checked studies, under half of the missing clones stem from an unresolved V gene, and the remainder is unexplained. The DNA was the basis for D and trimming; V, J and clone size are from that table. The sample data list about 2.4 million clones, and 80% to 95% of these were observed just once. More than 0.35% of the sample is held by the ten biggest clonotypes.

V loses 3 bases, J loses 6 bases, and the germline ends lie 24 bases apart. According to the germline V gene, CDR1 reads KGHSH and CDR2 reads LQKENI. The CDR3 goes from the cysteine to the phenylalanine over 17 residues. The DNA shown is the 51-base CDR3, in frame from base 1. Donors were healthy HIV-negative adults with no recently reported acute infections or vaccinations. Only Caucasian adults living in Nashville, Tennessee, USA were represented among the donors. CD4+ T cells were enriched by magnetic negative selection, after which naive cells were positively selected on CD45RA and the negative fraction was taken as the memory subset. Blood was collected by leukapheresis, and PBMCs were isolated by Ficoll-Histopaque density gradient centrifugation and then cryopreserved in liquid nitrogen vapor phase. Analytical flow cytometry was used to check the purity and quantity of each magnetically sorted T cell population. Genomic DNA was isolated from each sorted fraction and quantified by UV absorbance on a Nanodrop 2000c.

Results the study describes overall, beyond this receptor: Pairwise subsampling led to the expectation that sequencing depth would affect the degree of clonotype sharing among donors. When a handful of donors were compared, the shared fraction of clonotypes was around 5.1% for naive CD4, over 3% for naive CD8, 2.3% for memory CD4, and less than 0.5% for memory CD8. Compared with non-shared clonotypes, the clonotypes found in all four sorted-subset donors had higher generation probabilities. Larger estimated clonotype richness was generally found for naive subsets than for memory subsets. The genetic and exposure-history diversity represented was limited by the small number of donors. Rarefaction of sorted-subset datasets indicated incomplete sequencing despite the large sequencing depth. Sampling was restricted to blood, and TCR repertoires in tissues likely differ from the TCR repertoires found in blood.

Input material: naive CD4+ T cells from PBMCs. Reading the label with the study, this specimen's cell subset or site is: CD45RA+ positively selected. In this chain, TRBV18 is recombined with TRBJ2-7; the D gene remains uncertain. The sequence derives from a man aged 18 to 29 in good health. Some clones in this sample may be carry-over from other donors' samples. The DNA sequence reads TGTGCCAGCTCACCCCGGACGTTAGGATCCGCGGTTGGCGAGCAGTACTTC. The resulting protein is CASSPRTLGSAVGEQYF.